The sequence of this T cell receptor (beta chain) was determined in a study of identifying expanded T cells in peripheral blood. General observations from the study: Over two and four weeks, about 16 and 19 clones changed, versus roughly 1.1 between replicates. Two-week clone count variance significantly increased as total template count grew.

Data came from immunoSEQ multiplex PCR; TCRdb stores just in-frame clones and leaves some out. The table lists approximately 80,000 clones, approximately 84% of them singletons. Concerning this clone: The antigen is unknown.

There are 18 residues in the CDR3. Looked up from germline, CDR1 is LGHNA and CDR2 is YSLEER. Between the trimmed V and J ends, which lost 0 bases and 1 base, there was a span of 17 bases. No infections or other immune events were documented during collection. The receptor was isolated from a person aged 18 to 75 in good health. Sequenced sample: blood. This rearrangement joins TRBV4-3 to TRBJ2-3; TRBD2 might be the D (6 bases). The CDR3 region is CASSQEFFGGPRTDTQYF. In nucleotides, the CDR3 is TGCGCCAGCAGCCAAGAGTTTTTCGGGGGACCCCGCACAGATACGCAGTATTTT.